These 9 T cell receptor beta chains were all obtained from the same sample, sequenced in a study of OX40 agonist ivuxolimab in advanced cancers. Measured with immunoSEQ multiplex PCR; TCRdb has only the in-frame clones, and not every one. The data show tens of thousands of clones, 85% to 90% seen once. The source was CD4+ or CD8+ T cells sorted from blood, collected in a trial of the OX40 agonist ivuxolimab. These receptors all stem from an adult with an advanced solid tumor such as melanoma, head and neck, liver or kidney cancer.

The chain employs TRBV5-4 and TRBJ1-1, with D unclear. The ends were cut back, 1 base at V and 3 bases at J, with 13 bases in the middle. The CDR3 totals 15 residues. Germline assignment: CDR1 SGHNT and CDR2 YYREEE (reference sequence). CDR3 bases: TGTGCCAGCAGCTTGCTCGCGGACGGATACACTGAAGCTTTCTTT. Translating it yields CASSLLADGYTEAFF.

The CDR3 DNA is TGTGCCAGCAGTTTACCAGGGGGCACAGGTGGCTACACCTTC. Translating it yields CASSLPGGTGGYTF. This chain links TRBV28 with TRBJ1-2; 8 positions match TRBD1. Germline V lookup: CDR1 MDHEN, CDR2 SYDVKM. This CDR3 spans 14 amino acids. Losses at the gene ends were 2 bases for V and 7 bases for J; bases not matched to a gene: 6.

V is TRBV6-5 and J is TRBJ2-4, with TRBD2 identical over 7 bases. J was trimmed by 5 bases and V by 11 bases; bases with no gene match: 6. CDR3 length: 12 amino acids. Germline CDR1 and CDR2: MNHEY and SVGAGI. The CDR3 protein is CARRLAENIQYF. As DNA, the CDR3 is TGTGCCCGTAGACTAGCAGAAAACATTCAGTACTTC.

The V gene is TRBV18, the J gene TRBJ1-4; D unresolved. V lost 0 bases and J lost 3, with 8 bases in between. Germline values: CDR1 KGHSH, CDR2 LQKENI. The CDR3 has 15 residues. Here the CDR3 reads CASSPPGRANEKLFF. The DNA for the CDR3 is TGTGCCAGCTCACCACCCGGTAGAGCTAATGAAAAACTGTTTTTT.

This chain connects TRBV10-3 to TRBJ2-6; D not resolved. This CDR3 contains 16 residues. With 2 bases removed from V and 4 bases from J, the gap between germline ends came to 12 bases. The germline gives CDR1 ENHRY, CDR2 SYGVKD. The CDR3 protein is CAISEPPRGGANVLTF. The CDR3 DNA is TGTGCCATCAGTGAGCCTCCACGCGGAGGGGCCAACGTCCTGACTTTC.

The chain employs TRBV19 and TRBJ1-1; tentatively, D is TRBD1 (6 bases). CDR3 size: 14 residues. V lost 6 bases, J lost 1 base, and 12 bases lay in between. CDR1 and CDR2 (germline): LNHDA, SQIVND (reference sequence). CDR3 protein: CASSYVQGNTEAFF. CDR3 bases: TGTGCCAGTAGCTACGTACAGGGGAACACTGAAGCTTTCTTT.

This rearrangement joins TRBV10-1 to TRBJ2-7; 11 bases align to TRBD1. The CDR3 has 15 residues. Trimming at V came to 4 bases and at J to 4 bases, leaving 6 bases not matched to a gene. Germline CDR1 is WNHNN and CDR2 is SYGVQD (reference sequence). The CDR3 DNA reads TGCGCCAGCAGTGGGGCCGGGACAGGGGGATACGAGCAGTACTTC. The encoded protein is CASSGAGTGGYEQYF.

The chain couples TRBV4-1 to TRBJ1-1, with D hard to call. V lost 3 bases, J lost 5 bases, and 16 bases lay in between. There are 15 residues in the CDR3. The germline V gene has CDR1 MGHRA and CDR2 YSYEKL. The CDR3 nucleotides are TGCGCCAGCAGCCAGGTCGGAGGGAGGAGGACTGAAGCTTTCTTT. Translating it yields CASSQVGGRRTEAFF.

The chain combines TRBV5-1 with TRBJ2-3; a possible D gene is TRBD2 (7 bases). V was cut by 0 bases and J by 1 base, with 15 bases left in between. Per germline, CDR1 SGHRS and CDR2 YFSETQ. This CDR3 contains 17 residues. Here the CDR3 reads CASSLEWGGYRTDTQYF. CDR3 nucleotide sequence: TGCGCCAGCAGCTTGGAGTGGGGGGGCTACCGCACAGATACGCAGTATTTT.